Detailed here is one TCR beta chain. Healthy Caucasian individuals made up all the donors. The sample originates from a study of identical twins. TCRdb reprocessed the 5' RACE reads via MiXCR and lists one record per CDR3 protein. The sample contains approximately 500,000 distinct CDR3 sequences, approximately 24% of which appear only once. The same specimen was also included in a second study, on T cells expressing NK-cell markers. From that study: Seven of the eight sequenced donors were classified as HCMV-seropositive, and one was classified as seronegative. T cells sorted in several experiments were restricted to alpha-beta TCR T cells by an anti-gamma-delta TCR antibody. Researchers report these clonotypes also headed the CD3+CD56-NKG2C+ fraction in a few donors.

The sequence came from a young woman in good health. The sample was CD4+ T cells sorted from blood.

In nucleotides, the CDR3 is TGTGCCAGCAGTGCCCCCCGGGATACCGGGGAGCTGTTTTTT. Protein sequence: CASSAPRDTGELFF. The chain couples TRBV28 to TRBJ2-2, with D perhaps TRBD2 (5 bases). The V end was cut by 5 bases, the J end by 5 bases, with 12 bases between. This CDR3 is 14 amino acids long. Germline V gene lookup returns CDR1 MDHEN and CDR2 SYDVKM.